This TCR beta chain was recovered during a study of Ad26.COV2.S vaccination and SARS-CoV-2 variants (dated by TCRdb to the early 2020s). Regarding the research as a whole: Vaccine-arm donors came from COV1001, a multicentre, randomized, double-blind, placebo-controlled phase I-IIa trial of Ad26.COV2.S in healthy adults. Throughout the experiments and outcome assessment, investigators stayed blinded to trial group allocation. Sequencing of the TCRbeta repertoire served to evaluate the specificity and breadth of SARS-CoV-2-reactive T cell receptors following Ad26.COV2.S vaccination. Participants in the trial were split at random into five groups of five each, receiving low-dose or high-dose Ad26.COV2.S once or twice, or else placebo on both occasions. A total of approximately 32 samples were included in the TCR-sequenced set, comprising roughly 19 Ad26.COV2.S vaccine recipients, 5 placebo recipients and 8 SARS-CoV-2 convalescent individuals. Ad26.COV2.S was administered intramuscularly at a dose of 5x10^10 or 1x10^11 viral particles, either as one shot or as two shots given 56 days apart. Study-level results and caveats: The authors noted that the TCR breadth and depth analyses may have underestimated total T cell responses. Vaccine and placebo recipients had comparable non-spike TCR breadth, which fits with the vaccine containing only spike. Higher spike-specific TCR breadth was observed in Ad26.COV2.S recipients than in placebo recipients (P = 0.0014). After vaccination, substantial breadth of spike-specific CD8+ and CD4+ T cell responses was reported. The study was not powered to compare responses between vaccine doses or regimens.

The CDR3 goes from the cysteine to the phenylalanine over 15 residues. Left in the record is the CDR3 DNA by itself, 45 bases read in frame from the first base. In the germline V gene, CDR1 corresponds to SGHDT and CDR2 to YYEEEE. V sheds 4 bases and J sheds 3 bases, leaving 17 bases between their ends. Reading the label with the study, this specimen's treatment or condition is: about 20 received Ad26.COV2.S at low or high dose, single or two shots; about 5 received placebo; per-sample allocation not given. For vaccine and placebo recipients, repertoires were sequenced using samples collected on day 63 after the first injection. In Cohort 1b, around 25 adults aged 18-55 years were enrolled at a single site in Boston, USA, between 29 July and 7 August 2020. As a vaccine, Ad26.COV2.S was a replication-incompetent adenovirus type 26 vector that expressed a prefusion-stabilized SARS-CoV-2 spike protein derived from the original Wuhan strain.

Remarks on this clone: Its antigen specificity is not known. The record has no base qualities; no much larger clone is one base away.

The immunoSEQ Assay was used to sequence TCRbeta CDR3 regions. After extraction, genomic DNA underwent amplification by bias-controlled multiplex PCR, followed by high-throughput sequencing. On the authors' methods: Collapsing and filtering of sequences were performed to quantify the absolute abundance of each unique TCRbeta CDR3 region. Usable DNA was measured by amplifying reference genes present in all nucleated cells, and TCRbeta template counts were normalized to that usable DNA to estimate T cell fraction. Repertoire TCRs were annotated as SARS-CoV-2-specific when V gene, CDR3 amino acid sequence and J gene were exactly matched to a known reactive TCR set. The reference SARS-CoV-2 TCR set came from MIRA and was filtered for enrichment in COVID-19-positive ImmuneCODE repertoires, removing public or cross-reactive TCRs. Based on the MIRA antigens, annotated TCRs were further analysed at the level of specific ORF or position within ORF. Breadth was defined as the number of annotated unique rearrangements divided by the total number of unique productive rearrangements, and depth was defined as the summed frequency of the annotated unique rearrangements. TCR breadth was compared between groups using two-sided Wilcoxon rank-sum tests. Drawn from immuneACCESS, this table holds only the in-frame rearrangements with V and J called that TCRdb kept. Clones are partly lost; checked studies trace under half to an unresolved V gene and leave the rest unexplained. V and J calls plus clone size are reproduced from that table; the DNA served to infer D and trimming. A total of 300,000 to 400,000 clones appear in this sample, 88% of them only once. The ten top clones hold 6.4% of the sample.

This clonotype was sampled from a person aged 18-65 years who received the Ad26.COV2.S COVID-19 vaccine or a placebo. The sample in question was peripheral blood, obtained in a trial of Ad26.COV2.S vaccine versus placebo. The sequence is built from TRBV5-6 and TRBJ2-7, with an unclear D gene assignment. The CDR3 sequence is CASSQGYRTLYEQYF. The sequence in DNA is TGTGCCAGCAGCCAAGGGTACCGTACGCTCTACGAGCAGTACTTC. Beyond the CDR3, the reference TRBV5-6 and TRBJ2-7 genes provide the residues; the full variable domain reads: DAGVTQSPTHLIKTRGQQVTLRCSPKSGHDTVSWYQQALGQGPQFIFQYYEEEERQRGNFPDRFSGHQFPNYSSELNVNALLLGDSALYLCASSQGYRTLYEQYFGPGTRLTVT.